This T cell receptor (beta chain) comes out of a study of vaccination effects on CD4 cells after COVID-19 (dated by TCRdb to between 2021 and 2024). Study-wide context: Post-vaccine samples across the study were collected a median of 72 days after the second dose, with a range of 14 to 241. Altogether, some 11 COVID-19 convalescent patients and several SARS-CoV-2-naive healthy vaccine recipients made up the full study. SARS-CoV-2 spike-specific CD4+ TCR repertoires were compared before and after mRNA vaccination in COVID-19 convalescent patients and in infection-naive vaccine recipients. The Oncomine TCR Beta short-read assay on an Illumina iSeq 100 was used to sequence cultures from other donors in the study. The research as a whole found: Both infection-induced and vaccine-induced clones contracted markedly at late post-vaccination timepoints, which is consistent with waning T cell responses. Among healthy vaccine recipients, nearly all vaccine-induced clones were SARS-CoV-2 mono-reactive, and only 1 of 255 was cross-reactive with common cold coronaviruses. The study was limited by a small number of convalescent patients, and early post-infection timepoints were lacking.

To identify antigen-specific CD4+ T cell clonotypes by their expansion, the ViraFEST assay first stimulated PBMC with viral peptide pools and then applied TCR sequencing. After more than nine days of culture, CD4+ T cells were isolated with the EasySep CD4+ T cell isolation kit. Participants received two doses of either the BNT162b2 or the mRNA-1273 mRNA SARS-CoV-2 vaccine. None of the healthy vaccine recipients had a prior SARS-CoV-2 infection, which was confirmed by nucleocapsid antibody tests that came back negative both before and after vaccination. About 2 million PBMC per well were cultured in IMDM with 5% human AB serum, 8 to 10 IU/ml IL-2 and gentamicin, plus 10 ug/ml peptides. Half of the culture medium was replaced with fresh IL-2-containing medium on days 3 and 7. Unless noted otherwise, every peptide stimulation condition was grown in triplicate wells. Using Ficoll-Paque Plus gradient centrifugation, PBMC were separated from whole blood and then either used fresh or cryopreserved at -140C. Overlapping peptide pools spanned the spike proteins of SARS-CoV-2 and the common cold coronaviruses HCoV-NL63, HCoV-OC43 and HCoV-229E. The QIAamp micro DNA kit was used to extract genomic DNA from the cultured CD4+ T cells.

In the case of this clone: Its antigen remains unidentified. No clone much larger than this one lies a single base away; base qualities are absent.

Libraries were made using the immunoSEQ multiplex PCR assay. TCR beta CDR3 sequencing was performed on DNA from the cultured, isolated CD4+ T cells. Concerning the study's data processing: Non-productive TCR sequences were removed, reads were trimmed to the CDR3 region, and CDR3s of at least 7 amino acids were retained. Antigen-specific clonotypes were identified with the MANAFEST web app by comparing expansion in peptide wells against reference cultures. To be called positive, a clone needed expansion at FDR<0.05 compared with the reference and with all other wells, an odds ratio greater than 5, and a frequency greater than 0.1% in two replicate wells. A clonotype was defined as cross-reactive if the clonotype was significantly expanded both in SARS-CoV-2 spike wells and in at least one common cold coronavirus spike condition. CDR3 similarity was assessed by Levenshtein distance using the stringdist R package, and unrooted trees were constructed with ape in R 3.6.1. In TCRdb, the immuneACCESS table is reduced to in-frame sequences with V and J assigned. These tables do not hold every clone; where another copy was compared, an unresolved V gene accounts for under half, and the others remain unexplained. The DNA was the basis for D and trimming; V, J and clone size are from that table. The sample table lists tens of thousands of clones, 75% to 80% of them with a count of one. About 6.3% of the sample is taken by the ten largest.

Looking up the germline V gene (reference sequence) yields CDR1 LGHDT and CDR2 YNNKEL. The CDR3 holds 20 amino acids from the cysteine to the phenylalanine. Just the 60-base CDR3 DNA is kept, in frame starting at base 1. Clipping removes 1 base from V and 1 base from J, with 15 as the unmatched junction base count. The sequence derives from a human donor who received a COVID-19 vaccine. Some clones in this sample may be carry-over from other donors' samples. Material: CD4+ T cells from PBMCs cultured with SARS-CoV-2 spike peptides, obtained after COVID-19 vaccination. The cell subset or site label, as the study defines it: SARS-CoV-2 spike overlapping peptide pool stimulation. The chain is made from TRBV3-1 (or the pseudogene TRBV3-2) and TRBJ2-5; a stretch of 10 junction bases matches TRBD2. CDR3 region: CASSQVSPSFSGGIQETQYF. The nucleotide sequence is TGTGCCAGCAGCCAAGTTAGTCCCTCCTTTAGCGGGGGGATCCAAGAGACCCAGTACTTC.